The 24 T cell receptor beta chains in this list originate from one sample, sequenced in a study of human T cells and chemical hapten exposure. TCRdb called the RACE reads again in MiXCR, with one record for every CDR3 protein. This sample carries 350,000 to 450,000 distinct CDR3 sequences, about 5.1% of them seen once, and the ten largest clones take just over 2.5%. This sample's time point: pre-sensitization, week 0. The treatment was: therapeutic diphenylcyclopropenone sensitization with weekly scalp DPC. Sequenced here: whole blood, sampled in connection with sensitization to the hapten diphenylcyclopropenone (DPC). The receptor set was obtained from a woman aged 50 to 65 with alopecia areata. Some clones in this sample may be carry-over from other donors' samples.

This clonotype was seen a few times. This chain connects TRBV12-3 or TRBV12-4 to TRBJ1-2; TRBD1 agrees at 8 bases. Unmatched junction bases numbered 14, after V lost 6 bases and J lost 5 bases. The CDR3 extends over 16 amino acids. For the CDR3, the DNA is TGTGCCAGCAGCCCGGGGGAGCAGGGGGCAAGTTATGGCTACACCTTC. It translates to CASSPGEQGASYGYTF.

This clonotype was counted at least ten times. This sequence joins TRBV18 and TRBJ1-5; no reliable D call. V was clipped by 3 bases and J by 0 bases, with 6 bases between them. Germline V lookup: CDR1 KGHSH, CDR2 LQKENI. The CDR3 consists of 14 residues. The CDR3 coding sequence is TGTGCCAGCTCACCTGTAGATAGCAATCAGCCCCAGCATTTT. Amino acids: CASSPVDSNQPQHF.

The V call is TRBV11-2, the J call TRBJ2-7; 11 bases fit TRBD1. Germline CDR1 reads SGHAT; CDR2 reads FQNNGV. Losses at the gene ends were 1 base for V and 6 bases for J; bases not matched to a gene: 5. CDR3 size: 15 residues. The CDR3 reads CASSLGTGGSGEQYF. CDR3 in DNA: TGTGCCAGCAGCTTAGGGACAGGGGGCTCGGGCGAGCAGTACTTC.

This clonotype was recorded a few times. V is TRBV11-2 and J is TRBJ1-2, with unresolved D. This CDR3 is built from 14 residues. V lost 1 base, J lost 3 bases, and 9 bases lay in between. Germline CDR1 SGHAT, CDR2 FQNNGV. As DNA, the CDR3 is TGTGCCAGCAGCTTAGGGGTTACGGACTATGGCTACACCTTC. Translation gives CASSLGVTDYGYTF.

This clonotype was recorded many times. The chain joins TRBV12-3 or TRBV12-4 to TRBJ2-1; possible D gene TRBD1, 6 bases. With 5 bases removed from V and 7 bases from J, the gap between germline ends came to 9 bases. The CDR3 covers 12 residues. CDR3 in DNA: TGTGCCAGCAGTCAAGGGGGTAATGAGCAGTTCTTC. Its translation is CASSQGGNEQFF.

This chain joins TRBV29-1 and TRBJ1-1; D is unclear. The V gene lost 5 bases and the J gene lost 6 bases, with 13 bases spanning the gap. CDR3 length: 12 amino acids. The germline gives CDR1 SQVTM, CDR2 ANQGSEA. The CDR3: CSVPNEQAEAFF. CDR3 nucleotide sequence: TGCAGCGTTCCGAACGAACAAGCTGAAGCTTTCTTT.

In nucleotides, the CDR3 is TGTGCCAGCAGTTCATTTAGTAGCGGGGGGGCCTCCTACAATGAGCAGTTCTTC. As protein: CASSSFSSGGASYNEQFF. The chain joins TRBV6-5 to TRBJ2-1; 11 nucleotides line up with TRBD2. This CDR3 comprises 18 residues. Germline V gene data show CDR1 as MNHEY and CDR2 as SVGAGI. J gave up 0 bases and V 4 bases, and 8 bases lay outside the gene matches.

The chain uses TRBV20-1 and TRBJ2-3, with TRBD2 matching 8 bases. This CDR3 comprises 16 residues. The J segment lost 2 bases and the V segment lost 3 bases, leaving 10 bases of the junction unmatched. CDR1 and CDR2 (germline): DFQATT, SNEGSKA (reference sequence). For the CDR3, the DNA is TGCAGTGCTAGGATTCATGCCGGACTAGCCACAGATACGCAGTATTTT. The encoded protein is CSARIHAGLATDTQYF.

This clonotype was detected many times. Here the CDR3 DNA reads TGTGCCAGCACCGAGGGACTAGCGGCAACAGATACGCAGTATTTT. Its protein product is CASTEGLAATDTQYF. V usage is TRBV6-6 and J usage is TRBJ2-3, with TRBD2 identical over 11 bases. Germline CDR1 MNHNY, CDR2 SVGAGI (reference sequence). V trimming: 7 bases; J trimming: 3 bases; junction bases outside the gene matches: 6. CDR3 length: 15 residues.

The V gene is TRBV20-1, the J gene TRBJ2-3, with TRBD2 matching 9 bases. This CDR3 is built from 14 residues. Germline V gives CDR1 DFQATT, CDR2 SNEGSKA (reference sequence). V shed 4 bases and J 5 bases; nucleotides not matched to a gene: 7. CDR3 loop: CSATLAGRGDTQYF. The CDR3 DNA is TGCAGTGCTACTCTAGCGGGGCGAGGAGATACGCAGTATTTT.

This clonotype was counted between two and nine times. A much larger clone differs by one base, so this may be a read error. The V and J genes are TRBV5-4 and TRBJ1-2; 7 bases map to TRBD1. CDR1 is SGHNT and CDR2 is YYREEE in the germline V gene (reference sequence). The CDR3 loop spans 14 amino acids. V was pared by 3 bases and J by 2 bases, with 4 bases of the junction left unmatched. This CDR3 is CASSSVTGNYGYTF. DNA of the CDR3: TGTGCCAGCAGCTCCGTGACAGGGAACTATGGCTACACCTTC.

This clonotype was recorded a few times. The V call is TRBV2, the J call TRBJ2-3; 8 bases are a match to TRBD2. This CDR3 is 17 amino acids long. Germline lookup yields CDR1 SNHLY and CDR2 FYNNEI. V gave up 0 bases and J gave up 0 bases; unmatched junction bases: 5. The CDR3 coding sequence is TGTGCCAGCAGTGAAGCAACTAGCGGCTCAAGCACAGATACGCAGTATTTT. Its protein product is CASSEATSGSSTDTQYF.

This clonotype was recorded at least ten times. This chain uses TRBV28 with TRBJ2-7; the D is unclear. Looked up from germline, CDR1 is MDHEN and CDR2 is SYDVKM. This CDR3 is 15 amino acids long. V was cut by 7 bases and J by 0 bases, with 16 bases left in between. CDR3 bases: TGTGCCAGCACCCAGACACATCCGAGCTCCTACGAGCAGTACTTC. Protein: CASTQTHPSSYEQYF.

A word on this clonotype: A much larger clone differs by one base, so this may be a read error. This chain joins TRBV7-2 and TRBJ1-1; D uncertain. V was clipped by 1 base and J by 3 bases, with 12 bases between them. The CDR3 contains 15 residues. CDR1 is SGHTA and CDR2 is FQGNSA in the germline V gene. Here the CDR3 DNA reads TGTGCCAGCAGCTTAGTGGTGCCTTCGGACACTGAAGCTTTCTTT. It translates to CASSLVVPSDTEAFF.

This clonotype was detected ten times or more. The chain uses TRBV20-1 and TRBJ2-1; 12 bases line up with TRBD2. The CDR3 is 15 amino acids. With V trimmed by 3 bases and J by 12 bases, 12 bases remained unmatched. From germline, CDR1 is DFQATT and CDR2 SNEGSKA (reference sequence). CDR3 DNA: TGCAGTGCTAGTGTGGGGCTAGCGGGAGGGTTAGGGCAGTTCTTC. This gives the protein CSASVGLAGGLGQFF.

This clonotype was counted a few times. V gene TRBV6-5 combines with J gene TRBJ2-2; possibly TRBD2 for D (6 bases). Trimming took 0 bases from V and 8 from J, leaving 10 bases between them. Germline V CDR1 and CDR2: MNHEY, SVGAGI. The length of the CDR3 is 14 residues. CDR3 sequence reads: CASSYSMAGGELFF. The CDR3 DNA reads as TGTGCCAGCAGTTACTCGATGGCGGGGGGGGAGCTGTTTTTT.

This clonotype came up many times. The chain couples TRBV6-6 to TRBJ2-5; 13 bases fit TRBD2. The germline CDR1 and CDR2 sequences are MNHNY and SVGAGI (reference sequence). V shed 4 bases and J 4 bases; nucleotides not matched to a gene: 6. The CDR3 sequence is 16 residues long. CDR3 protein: CASSFGLAGASETQYF. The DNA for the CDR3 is TGTGCCAGCAGTTTCGGACTAGCGGGGGCCTCAGAGACCCAGTACTTC.

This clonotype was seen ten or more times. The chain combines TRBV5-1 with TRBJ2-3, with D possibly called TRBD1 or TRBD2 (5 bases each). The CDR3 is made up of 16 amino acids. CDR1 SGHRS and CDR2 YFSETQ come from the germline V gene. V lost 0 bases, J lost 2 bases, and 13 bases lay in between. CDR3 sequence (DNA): TGCGCCAGCAGCTTGGGGACATCGACTATCACAGATACGCAGTATTTT. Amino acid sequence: CASSLGTSTITDTQYF.

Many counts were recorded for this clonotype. CDR3 sequence: CASTSGLLLSYEQYF. CDR3 coding DNA: TGTGCCAGCACCTCGGGACTCCTCTTATCCTACGAGCAGTACTTC. V usage is TRBV6-2 or TRBV6-3 and J usage is TRBJ2-7; tentative D call: TRBD2 (6 bases). The CDR3 extends over 15 amino acids. Trimming left V 7 bases short and J 1 base short, with 17 bases between. The V gene's germline CDR1 is MNHEY and CDR2 SVGEGT.

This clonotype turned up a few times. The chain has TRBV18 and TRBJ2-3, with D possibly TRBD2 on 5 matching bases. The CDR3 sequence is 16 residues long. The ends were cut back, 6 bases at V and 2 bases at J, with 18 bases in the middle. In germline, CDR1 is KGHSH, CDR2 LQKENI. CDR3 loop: CASSVLPAGTTDTQYF. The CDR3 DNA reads TGTGCCAGCTCCGTCTTGCCTGCGGGCACCACAGATACGCAGTATTTT.

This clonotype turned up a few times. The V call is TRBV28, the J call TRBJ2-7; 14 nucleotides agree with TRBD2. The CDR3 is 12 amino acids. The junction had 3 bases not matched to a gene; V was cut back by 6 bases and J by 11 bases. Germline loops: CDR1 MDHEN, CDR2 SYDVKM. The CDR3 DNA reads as TGTGCCAGCAGCTTGGGACTAGCGGGAGAGTACTTC. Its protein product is CASSLGLAGEYF. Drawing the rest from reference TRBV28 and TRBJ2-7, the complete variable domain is DVKVTQSSRYLVKRTGEKVFLECVQDMDHENMFWYRQDPGLGLRLIYFSYDVKMKEKGDIPEGYSVSREKKERFSLILESASTNQTSMYLCASSLGLAGEYFGPGTRLTVT.

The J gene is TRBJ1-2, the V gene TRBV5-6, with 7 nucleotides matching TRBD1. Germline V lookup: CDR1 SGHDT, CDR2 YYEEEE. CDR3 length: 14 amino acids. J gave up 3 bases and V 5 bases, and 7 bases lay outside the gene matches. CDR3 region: CASRKTGKDYGYTF. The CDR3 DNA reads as TGTGCCAGCAGGAAGACAGGGAAGGACTATGGCTACACCTTC.

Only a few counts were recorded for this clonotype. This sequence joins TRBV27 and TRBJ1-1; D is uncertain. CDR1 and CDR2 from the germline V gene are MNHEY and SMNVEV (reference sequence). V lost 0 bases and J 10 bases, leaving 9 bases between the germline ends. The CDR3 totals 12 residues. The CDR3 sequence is CASSLSGRAAFF. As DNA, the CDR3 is TGTGCCAGCAGTTTATCGGGGAGGGCAGCTTTCTTT.

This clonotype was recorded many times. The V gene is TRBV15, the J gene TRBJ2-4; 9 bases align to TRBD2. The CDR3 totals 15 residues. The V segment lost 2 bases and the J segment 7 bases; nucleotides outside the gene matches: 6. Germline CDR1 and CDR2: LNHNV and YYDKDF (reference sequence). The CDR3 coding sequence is TGTGCCACCAGCAGACATAGCGGGAGCGGGAACATTCAGTACTTC. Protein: CATSRHSGSGNIQYF.